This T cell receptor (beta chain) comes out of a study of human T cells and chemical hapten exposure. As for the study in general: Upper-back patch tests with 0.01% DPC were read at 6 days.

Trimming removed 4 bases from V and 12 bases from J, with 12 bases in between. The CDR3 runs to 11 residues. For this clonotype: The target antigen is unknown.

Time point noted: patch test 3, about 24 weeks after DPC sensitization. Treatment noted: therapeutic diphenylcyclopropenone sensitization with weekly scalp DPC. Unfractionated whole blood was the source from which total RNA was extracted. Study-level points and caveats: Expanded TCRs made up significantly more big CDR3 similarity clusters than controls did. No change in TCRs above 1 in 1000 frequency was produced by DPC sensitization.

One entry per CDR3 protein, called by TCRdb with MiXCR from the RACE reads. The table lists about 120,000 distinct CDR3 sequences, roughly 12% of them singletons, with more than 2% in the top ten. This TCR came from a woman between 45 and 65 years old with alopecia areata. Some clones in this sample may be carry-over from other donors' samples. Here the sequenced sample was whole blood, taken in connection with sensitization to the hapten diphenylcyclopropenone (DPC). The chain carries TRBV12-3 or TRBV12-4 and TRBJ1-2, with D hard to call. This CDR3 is CASSCSRVHTF. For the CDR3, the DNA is TGTGCCAGCAGTTGTAGTCGGGTCCACACCTTC.